This T cell receptor beta chain came from a study of shared clonotypes between healthy human individuals. General study results and limits: Against clonotypes common to all four donors, non-shared ones had lower generation probabilities.

CD45RA+ naive and CD45RA-negative memory subsets were separated from CD4+ cells. Profiling relied on immunoSEQ multiplex PCR, and the TCRdb table lists in-frame clones only, not all of them. The table includes over a million clones, 95% to 99% detected once. Regarding this clone: What it binds is not known.

The TCR comes from a man younger than 40 in good health. Material for sequencing was naive CD4+ T cells sorted from blood. The subset here: CD45RA+ positively selected.

CDR3 protein: CASSPDRPRAHEQYF. CDR3 sequence (DNA): TGTGCCAGCAGTCCGGACAGGCCACGAGCCCACGAGCAGTACTTC. The chain recombines TRBV28 with TRBJ2-7, with TRBD1 identical over 7 bases. Trimming removed 5 bases from V and 5 bases from J; junction bases left unmatched: 12. From germline, CDR1 is MDHEN and CDR2 SYDVKM. CDR3 size: 15 residues.